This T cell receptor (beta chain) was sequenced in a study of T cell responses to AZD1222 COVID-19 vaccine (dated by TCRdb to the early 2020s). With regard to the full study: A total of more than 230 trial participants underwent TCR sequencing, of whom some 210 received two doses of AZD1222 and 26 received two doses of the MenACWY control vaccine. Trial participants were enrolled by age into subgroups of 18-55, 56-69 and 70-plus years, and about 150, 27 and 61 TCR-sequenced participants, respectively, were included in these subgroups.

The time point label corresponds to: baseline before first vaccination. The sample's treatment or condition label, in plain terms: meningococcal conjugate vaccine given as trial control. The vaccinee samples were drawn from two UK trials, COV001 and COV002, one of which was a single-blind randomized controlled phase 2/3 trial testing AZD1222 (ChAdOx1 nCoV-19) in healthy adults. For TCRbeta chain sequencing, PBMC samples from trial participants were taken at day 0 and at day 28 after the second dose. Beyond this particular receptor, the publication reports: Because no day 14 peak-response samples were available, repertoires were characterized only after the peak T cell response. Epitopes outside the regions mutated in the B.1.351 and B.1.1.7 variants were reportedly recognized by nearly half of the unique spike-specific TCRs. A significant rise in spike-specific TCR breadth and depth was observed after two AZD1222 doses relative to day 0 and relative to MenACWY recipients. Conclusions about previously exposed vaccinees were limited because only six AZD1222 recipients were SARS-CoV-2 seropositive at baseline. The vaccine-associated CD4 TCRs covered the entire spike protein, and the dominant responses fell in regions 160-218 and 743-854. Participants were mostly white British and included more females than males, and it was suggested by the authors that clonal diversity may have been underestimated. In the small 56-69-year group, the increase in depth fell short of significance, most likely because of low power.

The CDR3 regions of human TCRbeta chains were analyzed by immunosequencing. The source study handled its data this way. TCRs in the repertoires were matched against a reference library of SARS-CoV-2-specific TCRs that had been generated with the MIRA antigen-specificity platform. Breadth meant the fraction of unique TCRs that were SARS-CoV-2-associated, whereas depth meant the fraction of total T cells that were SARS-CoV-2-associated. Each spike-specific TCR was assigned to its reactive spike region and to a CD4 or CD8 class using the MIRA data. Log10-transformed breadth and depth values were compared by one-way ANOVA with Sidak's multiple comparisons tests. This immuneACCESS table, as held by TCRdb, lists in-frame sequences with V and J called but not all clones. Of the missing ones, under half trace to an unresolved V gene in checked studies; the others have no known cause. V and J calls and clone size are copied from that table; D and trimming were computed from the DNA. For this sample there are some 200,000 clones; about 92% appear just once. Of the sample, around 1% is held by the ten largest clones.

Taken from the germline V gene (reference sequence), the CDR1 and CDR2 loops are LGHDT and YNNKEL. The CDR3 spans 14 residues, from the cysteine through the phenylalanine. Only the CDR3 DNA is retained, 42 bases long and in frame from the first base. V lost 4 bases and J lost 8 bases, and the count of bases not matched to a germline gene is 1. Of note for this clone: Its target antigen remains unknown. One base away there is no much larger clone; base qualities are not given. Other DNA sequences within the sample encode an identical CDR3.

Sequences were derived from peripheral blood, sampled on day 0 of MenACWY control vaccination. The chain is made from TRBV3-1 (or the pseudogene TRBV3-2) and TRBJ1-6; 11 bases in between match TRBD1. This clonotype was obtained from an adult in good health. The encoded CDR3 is CASSRGQGDSPLHF. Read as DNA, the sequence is TGTGCCAGCAGCCGGGGACAGGGGGATTCACCCCTCCACTTT.